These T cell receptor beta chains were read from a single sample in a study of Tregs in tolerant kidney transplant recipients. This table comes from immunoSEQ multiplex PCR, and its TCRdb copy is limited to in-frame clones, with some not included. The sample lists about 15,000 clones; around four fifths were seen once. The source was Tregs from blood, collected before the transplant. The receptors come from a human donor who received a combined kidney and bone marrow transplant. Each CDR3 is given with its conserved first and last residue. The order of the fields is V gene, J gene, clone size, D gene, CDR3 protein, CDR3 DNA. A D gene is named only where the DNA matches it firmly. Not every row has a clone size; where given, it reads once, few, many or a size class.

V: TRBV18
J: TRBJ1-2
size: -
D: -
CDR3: CASSPTGQNYGYTF
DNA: TGTGCCAGCTCACCGACAGGACAAAACTATGGCTACACCTTC

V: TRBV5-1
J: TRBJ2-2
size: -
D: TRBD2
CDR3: CASSLVVPAGHTGELFF
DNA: TGCGCCAGCAGCTTGGTGGTGCCAGCGGGACACACCGGGGAGCTGTTTTTT

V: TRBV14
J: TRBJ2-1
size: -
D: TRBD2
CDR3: CASSRWGGEQFF
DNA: TGTGCCAGCAGCCGTTGGGGGGGTGAGCAGTTCTTC

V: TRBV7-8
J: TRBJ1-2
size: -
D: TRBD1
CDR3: CASSPYRGPLDGYTF
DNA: TGTGCCAGCAGCCCATACAGGGGCCCCCTGGATGGCTACACCTTC

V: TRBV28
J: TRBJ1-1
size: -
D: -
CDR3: CASSSPLPGTPPEAFF
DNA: TGTGCCAGCAGTTCGCCCCTCCCCGGGACACCCCCTGAAGCTTTCTTT

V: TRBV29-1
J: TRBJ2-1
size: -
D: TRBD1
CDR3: CSVPRTGRNEQFF
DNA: TGCAGCGTCCCCAGGACAGGGCGCAATGAGCAGTTCTTC

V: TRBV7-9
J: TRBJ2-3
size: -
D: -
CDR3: CASSSLGTPQSTDTQYF
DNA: TGTGCCAGCAGCAGCCTCGGGACACCCCAAAGCACAGATACGCAGTATTTT

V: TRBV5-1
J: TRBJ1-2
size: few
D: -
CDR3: CASSLWAGEGYTF
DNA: TGCGCCAGCAGCTTGTGGGCGGGGGAAGGCTACACCTTC

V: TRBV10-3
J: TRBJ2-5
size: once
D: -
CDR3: CAIRGTLEGETQYF
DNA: TGTGCCATCAGGGGGACTCTGGAGGGAGAGACCCAGTACTTC

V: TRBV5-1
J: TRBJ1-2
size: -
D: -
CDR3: CASSSPGQNYGYTF
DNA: TGCGCCAGCAGCTCGCCCGGACAAAACTATGGCTACACCTTC

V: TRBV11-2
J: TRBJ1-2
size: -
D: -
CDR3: CASSLTPFGKYTF
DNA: TGTGCCAGCAGCTTAACTCCTTTCGGGAAGTACACCTTC

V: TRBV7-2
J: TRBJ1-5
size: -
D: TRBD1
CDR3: CASSYGTGWNQPQHF
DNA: TGTGCCAGCAGCTACGGGACAGGGTGGAATCAGCCCCAGCATTTT

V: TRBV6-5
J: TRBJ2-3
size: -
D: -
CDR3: CASRRQASTDTQYF
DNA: TGTGCCAGCAGACGACAGGCTAGCACAGATACGCAGTATTTT

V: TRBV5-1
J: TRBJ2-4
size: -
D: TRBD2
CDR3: CASSLRVAGDIQYF
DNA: TGCGCCAGCAGCTTGCGGGTAGCGGGGGACATTCAGTACTTC

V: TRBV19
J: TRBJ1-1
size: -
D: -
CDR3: CASSLQNRAVAEAFF
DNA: TGTGCCAGTAGCCTACAAAACAGGGCGGTAGCTGAAGCTTTCTTT

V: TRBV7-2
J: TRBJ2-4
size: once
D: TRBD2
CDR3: CASRRAGGAKNIQYF
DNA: TGTGCCAGCAGAAGAGCGGGGGGGGCCAAAAACATTCAGTACTTC

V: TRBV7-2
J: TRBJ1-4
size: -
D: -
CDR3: CASSPRQAGNEKLFF
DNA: TGTGCCAGCAGCCCTCGACAGGCCGGTAATGAAAAACTGTTTTTT

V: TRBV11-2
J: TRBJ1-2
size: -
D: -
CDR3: CASSLSGYLYGYTF
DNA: TGTGCCAGCAGCTTATCAGGGTATCTCTATGGCTACACCTTC

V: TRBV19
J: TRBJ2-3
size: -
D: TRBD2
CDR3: CASSIKGLAQQNTQYF
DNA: TGTGCCAGTAGTATTAAAGGACTAGCGCAACAGAATACGCAGTATTTT

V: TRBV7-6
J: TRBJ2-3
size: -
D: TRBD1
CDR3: CASSFRGLFTDTQYF
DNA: TGTGCCAGCAGCTTCAGGGGGCTCTTCACAGATACGCAGTATTTT

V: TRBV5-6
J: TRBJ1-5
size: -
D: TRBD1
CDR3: CASSTGTGKQPQHF
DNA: TGTGCCAGCAGCACAGGGACAGGGAAACAGCCCCAGCATTTT

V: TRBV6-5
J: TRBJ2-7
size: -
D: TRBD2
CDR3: CASSYSGTSAYYEQYF
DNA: TGTGCCAGCAGTTACTCCGGGACTAGCGCCTACTACGAGCAGTACTTC

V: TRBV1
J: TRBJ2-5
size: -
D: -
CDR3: CTSSQDEHLGAQETQYF
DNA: TGCACCAGCAGCCAAGATGAACATCTGGGGGCCCAAGAGACCCAGTACTTC

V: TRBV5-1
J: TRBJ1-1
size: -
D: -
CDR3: CASSPQWGMNTEAFF
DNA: TGCGCCAGCAGCCCCCAGTGGGGCATGAACACTGAAGCTTTCTTT

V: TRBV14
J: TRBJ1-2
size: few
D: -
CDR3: CASSQDNRVRYTF
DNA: TGTGCCAGCAGCCAGGACAACAGGGTTCGCTACACCTTC

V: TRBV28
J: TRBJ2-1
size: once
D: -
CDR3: CATSSYNEQFF
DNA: TGTGCCACCTCCTCCTACAATGAGCAGTTCTTC

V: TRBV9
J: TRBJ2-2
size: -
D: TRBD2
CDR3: CASSPRTSGRIGELFF
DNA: TGTGCCAGCAGCCCCCGGACTAGCGGGAGAATCGGGGAGCTGTTTTTT

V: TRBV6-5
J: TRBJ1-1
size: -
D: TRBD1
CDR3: CASSSRGINEGEAFF
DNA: TGTGCCAGCAGTAGCAGGGGGATAAACGAGGGGGAAGCTTTCTTT